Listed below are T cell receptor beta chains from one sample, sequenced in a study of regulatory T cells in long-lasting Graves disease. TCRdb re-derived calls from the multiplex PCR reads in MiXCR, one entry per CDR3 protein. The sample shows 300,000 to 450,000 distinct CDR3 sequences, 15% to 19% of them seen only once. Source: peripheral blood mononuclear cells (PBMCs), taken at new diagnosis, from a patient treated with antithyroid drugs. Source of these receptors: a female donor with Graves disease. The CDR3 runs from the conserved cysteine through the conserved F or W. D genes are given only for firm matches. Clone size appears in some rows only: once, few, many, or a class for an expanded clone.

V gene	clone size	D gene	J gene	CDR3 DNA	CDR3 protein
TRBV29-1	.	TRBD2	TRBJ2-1	TGCAGCGCCAGACTAGCGGGGGACAAATACAATGAGCAGTTCTTC	CSARLAGDKYNEQFF
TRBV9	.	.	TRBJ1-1	TGTGCCAGCAGCGGAACACAGGGTACCACTGAAGCTTTCTTT	CASSGTQGTTEAFF
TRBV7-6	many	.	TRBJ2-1	TGTGCCAGCAGCTTAACTGTTGGGCGGGGTCGGTACAATGAGCAGTTCTTC	CASSLTVGRGRYNEQFF
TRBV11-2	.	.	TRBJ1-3	TGTGCTAGCAGCGTTTCAGGGAGAAATTCCAAGTATTTT	CASSVSGRNSKYF
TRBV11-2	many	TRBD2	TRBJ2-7	TGTGCCAGCAGCTTAGGGGCGCGGGACTACCGCTCCTCGGAGGGGTCCTACGAGCAGTACTTC	CASSLGARDYRSSEGSYEQYF
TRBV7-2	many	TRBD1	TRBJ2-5	TGTGCCAGCAGCCCTCGGGACAGGTGGGGGCCTGCCCAAGAGACCCAGTACTTC	CASSPRDRWGPAQETQYF
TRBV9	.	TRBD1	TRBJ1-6	TGTGCCAGCAGCATACGACATAGGGACAGCTCCTATAATTCACCCCTCCACTTT	CASSIRHRDSSYNSPLHF
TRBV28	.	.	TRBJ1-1	TGTGCCAGCAGCTCTGGGGGGGTGGGGAAGAACACTGAAGCTTTCTTT	CASSSGGVGKNTEAFF
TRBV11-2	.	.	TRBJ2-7	TGTGCCAGCAGCTTAGAGAGGGGGGGCTACGAGCAGTACTTC	CASSLERGGYEQYF
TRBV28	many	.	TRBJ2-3	TGTGCCAGCAGCCAGCCGGGAGATACGCAGTATTTT	CASSQPGDTQYF
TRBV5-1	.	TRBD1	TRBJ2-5	TGCGCCAGCAGCATTGGGACAGGGGTGACGGAGACCCAGTACTTC	CASSIGTGVTETQYF
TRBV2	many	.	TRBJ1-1	TGTGCCAGCAGTGAAGGTATGACCGGGTTAAACGGGGCTTTCTTT	CASSEGMTGLNGAFF
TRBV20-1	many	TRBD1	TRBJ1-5	TGCAGTGCGTTACAGGGGAGCCAGCCCCAGCATTTT	CSALQGSQPQHF
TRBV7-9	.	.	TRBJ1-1	TGTGCCAGCAGCCCCCGCAGGGCCACTGAAGCTTTCTTT	CASSPRRATEAFF
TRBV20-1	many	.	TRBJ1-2	TGCAGTGCTAGAGATATTTATGGCTACACCTTC	CSARDIYGYTF
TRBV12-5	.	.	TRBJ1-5	TGTGCTAGTGGTTCCTATTGGGACCGACAGCCCCAGCATTTT	CASGSYWDRQPQHF
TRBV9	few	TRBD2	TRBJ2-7	TGTGCCAGCAGCCCAAAGCCCCCGGGACTAGTACGGTACGAGCAGTACTTC	CASSPKPPGLVRYEQYF
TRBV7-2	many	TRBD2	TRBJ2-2	TGTGCCAGCAGCCCCTTGGCGGGAGTCTCCGGGGAGCTGTTTTTT	CASSPLAGVSGELFF
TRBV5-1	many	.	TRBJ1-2	TGTGCCAGCAGCTTGGGAGTTACACCCTATGGCTACACCTTC	CASSLGVTPYGYTF
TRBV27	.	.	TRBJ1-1	TGTGCCAGCAGTATAGGGGTCGTTAACACTGAAGCTTTCTTT	CASSIGVVNTEAFF
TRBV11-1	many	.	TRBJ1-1	TGTGCCAGCACCATTTTCTTGGGGCGCAACACTGAAGCTTTCTTT	CASTIFLGRNTEAFF
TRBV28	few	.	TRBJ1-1	TGTGCCAGCAGTTTATTACGCGGGACCGGGAACACTGGAGCTTTCTTT	CASSLLRGTGNTGAFF
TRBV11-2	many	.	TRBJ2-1	TGTGCCAGCAGCTTAGATCAGGGGGGCGATGAGCAGTTCTTC	CASSLDQGGDEQFF
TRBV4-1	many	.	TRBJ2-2	TGCGCCAGCAGCCGGCGCGGTGCGAACACCGGGGAGCTGTTTTTT	CASSRRGANTGELFF
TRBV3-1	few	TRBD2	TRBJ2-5	TGTGCCAGCAGCCACCGGACTAGCGGGAGAGGAGAGACCCAGTACTTC	CASSHRTSGRGETQYF
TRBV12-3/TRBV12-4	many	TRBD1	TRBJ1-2	TGTGCCAGCAGTGGACTCGGACAGGGAGACTATGGCTACACCTTC	CASSGLGQGDYGYTF
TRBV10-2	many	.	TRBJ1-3	TGCGCCAGCAGTGTCTGGCAGAACCCTGGAAACACCATATATTTT	CASSVWQNPGNTIYF
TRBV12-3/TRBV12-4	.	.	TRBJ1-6	TGTGCCAGCACTACAGGGATAGTGGATTCACCCCTCCACTTT	CASTTGIVDSPLHF
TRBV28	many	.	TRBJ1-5	TGTGCCAGCAGTTTAGGGAGAATGAACAATCAGCCCCAGCATTTT	CASSLGRMNNQPQHF
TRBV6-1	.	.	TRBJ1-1	TGTGCCAGCAGCCGCCCGGGCCGCCGATTAGACACTGAAGCTTTCTTT	CASSRPGRRLDTEAFF
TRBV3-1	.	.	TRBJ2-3	TGTGCCAGCAGCCAAACAGACACAGATACGCAGTATTTT	CASSQTDTDTQYF
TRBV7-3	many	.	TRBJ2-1	TGTGCCAGCAGCCTGGACGGCGGATTGCTTAATGAGCAGTTCTTC	CASSLDGGLLNEQFF
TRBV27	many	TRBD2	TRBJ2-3	TGTGCCAGCAGTTTAAGGCTAGCGGAACCGCGGGATACGCAGTATTTT	CASSLRLAEPRDTQYF
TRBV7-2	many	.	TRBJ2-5	TGTGCCAGCAGCTCCTCTGGGACTCGGGAAGAGACCCAGTACTTC	CASSSSGTREETQYF
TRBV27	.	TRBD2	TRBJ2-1	TGTGCCAGCAGCCCAAGGACTAGCGGGACCAATGAGCAGTTCTTC	CASSPRTSGTNEQFF
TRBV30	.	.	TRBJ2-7	TGTGCCTGGAGTGTGCGGATGATTTCCTACGAGCAGTACTTC	CAWSVRMISYEQYF
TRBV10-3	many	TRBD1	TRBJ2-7	TGTGCCATCAGTGGGGGTCAAAAAAGGGGGCCGGCCTCCTACGAGCAGTACTTC	CAISGGQKRGPASYEQYF
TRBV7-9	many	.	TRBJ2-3	TGTGCCAGCAGCTCGTCAGCCAGCACAGATACGCAGTATTTT	CASSSSASTDTQYF
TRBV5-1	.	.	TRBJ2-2	TGCGCCAGCAGCTTGGGCGGACAGAACACCGGGGAGCTGTTTTTT	CASSLGGQNTGELFF
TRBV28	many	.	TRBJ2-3	TGTGCCAGCAAAACACAGATTAGCACAGATACGCAGTATTTT	CASKTQISTDTQYF
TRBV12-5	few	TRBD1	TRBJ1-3	TGTGCTAGTGGCCCTGGGACAGCCTCTGGAAACACCATATATTTT	CASGPGTASGNTIYF
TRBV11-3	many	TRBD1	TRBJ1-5	TGTGCCAGCAGCCTCAACTACAGGGGGCATCAGCCCCAGCATTTT	CASSLNYRGHQPQHF
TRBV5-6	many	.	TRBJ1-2	TGTGCCAGCAGCTTGGGGCGGGTGCGGAACTATGGCTACACCTTC	CASSLGRVRNYGYTF
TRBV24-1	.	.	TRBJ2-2	TGTGCCACCAGTGATCTAGGACAGACTAACACCGGGGAGCTGTTTTTT	CATSDLGQTNTGELFF
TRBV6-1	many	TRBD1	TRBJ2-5	TGTGCCAGCAGGGGGGACAGGGGGCGCAGGGAGACCCAGTACTTC	CASRGDRGRRETQYF
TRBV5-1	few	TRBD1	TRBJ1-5	TGCGCCAGCAGCCCCGGGACAGACTTCAAGGGACCCCAGCAATTT	CASSPGTDFKGPQQF
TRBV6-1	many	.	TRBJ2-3	TGTGCCAGCAACGACTACACAGATACGCAGTATTTT	CASNDYTDTQYF
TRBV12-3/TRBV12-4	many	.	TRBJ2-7	TGTGCCAGCAGCGGAAGATTTAGCATTTCCTACGAGCAGTACTTC	CASSGRFSISYEQYF
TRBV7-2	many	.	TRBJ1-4	TGTGCCAGCAGCTTATGCGAGGCAACTAATGAAAAACTGTTTTTT	CASSLCEATNEKLFF
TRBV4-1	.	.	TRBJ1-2	TGCGCCAGCAGCCAAGAATGGGGGCAGCCGGAACACCACACCTTC	CASSQEWGQPEHHTF
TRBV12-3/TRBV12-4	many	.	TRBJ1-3	TGTGCCAGCAGTTGGATGGACAGAGTTGGAAACACCATATATTTT	CASSWMDRVGNTIYF
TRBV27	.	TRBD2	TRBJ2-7	TGTGCCAGCAGTTCCGGGAGGGGAGCGGGTGAGCAGTACTTC	CASSSGRGAGEQYF
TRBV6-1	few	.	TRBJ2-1	TGTGCCAGCAGCGGGGTCAATGAGCAGTTCTTC	CASSGVNEQFF